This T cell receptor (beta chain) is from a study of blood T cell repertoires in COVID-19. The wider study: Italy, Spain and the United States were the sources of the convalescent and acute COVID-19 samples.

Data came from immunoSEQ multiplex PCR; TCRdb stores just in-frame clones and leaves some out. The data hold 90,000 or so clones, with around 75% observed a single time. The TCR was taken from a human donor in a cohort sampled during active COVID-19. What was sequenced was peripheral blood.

CDR3 sequence reads: CASSHRGSEQYF. In DNA form, the CDR3 reads TGTGCCAGCAGCCACAGGGGAAGCGAGCAGTACTTC. The rearrangement joins TRBV3-1 (or the pseudogene TRBV3-2) to TRBJ2-7, with a tentative D call TRBD1 (6 bases). CDR1 is LGHDT and CDR2 is YNNKEL in the germline V gene (reference sequence). The CDR3 is 12 amino acids. Trimming shortened V by 3 bases and J by 6 bases, and 9 bases separated the two germline ends.